This note documents a single TCR beta chain sequence. Antigen specificity is unknown. The data originate from a study of brain metastases from non-small cell lung cancer. TCRdb's table, derived via immunoSEQ multiplex PCR, lists solely in-frame clones and lacks some. The repertoire includes roughly 3,900 clones, around 85% of them detected once, and about 3.2% sits in the top ten. The CDR3 has 14 residues. CDR1 and CDR2 (germline): SGHTA, FQGNSA. The V end lost 5 bases, the J end lost 5 bases, and 15 bases lay between the germline ends. Study-wide findings and caveats: Expanded T-cell clones appeared in around 60% of brain metastases over primaries. TCR repertoires overlapped largely between brain metastases and matched primaries. Brain metastases had lower T-cell infiltration than primary tumors.

The clonotype comes from a donor at least 40 years old with non-small cell lung cancer. The sample consisted of primary lung tumor tissue. The chain employs TRBV7-2 and TRBJ1-1; possible D gene TRBD1, 6 bases. The CDR3 region has the DNA TGTGCCAGCAGCCCTACAGGGTTAGGGACTGAAGCTTTCTTT. Residues: CASSPTGLGTEAFF.